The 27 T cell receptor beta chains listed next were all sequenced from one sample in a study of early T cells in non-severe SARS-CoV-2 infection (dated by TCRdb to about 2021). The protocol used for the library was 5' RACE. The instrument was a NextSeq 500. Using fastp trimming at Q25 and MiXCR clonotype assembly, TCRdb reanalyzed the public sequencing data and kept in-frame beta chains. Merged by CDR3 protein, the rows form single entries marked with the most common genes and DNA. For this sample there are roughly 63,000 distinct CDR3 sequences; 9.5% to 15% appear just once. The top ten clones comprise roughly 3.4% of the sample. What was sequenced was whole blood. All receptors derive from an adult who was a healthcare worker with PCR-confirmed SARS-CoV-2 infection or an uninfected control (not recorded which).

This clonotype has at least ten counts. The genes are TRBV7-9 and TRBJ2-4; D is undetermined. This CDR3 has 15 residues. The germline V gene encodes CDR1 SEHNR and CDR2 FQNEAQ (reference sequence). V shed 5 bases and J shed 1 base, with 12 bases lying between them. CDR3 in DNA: TGTGCCAGCAGCCAATCAGGAGCGGCCAAAAACATTCAGTACTTC. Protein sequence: CASSQSGAAKNIQYF.

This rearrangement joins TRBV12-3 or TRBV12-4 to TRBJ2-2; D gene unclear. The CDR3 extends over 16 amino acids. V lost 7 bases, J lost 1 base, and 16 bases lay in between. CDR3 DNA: TGTGCCAGCACCTCTCCCCGAAATAAGAACACCGGGGAGCTGTTTTTT. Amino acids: CASTSPRNKNTGELFF.

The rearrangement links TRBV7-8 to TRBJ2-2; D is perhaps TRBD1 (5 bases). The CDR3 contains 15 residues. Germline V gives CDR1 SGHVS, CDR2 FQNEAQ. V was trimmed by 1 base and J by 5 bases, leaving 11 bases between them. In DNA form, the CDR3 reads TGTGCCAGCAGCTTAGTGCACGCAGGGACCGGGGAGCTGTTTTTT. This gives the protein CASSLVHAGTGELFF. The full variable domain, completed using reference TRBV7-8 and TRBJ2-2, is GAGVSQSPRYKVAKRGQDVALRCDPISGHVSLFWYQQALGQGPEFLTYFQNEAQLDKSGLPSDRFFAERPEGSVSTLKIQRTQQEDSAVYLCASSLVHAGTGELFFGEGSRLTVL.

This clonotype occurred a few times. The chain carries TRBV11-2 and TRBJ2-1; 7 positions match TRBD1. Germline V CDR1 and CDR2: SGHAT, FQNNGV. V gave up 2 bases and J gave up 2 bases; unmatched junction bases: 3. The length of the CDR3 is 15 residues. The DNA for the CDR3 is TGTGCCAGCAGCTTAATGCAGGGGGCCTACAATGAGCAGTTCTTC. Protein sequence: CASSLMQGAYNEQFF.

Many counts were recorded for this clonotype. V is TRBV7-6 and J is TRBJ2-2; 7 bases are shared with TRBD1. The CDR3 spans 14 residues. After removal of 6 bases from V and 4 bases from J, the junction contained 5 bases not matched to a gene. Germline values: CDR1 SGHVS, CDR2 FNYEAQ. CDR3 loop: CASRKGAGTGELFF. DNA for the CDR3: TGTGCCAGCAGGAAGGGGGCGGGCACCGGGGAGCTGTTTTTT. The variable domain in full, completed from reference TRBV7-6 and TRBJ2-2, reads GAGVSQSPRYKVTKRGQDVALRCDPISGHVSLYWYRQALGQGPEFLTYFNYEAQQDKSGLPNDRFSAERPEGSISTLTIQRTEQRDSAMYRCASRKGAGTGELFFGEGSRLTVL.

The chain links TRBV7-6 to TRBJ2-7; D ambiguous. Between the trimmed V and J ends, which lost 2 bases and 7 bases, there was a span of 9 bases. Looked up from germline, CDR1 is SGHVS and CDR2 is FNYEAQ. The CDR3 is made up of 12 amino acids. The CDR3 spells CASSLPLGEQYF. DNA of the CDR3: TGTGCCAGCAGCTTACCTTTGGGGGAGCAGTACTTC.

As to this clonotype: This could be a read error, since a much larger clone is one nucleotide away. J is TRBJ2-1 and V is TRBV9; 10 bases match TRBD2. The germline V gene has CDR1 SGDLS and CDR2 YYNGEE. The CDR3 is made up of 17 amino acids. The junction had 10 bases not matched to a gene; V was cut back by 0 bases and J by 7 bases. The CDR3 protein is CASSVGSGREGRNEQFF. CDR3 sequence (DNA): TGTGCCAGCAGCGTAGGCAGCGGGAGGGAAGGCCGGAATGAGCAGTTCTTC.

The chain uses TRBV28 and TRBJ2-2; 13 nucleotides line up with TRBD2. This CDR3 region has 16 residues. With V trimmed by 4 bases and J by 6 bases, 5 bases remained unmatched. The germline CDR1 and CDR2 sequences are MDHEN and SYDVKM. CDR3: CASSSWTSGSAGELFF. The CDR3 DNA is TGTGCCAGCAGTTCCTGGACTAGCGGGAGCGCCGGGGAGCTGTTTTTT. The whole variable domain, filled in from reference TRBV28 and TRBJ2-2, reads DVKVTQSSRYLVKRTGEKVFLECVQDMDHENMFWYRQDPGLGLRLIYFSYDVKMKEKGDIPEGYSVSREKKERFSLILESASTNQTSMYLCASSSWTSGSAGELFFGEGSRLTVL.

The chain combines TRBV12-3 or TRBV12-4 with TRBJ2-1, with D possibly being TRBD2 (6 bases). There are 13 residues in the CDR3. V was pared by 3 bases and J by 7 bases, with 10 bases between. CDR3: CASSFPGRNEQFF. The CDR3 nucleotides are TGTGCCAGCAGTTTCCCTGGGAGGAATGAGCAGTTCTTC.

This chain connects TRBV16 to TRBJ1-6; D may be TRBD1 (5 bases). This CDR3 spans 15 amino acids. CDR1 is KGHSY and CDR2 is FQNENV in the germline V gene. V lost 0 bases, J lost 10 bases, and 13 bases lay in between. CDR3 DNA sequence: TGTGCCAGCAGCCAATCGAGCCAGGGTCGATCACCCCTCCACTTT. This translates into CASSQSSQGRSPLHF.

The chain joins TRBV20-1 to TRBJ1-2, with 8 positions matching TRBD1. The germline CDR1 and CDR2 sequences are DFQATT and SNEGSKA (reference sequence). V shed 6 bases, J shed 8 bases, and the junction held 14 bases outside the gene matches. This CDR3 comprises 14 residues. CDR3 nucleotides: TGCAGTGCCCTCATAATCCCAGGGGGCGCGGGCTACACCTTC. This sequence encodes CSALIIPGGAGYTF.

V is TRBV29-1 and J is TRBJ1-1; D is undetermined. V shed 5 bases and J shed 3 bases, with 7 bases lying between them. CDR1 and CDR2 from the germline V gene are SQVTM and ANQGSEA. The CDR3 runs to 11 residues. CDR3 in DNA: TGCAGCGTTTCCGAATACACTGAAGCTTTCTTT. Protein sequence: CSVSEYTEAFF.

The CDR3 coding sequence is TGTGCCAGCTCACCTGAGAATAACTACAATGAGCAGTTCTTC. Encoded protein: CASSPENNYNEQFF. This rearrangement joins TRBV18 to TRBJ2-1; D is ambiguous. The CDR3 runs to 14 residues. In germline, CDR1 is KGHSH, CDR2 LQKENI. The ends were cut back, 3 bases at V and 3 bases at J, with 9 bases in the middle.

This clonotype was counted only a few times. The CDR3 here is CASSSGQGREKLFF. The CDR3 nucleotides read TGTGCCAGCAGCTCAGGACAGGGTCGGGAAAAACTGTTTTTT. The chain joins TRBV7-6 to TRBJ1-4; 8 nucleotides align to TRBD1. The CDR3 spans 14 residues. Germline V CDR1 and CDR2: SGHVS, FNYEAQ. After removal of 4 bases from V and 8 bases from J, the junction contained 6 bases not matched to a gene.

In DNA, the CDR3 is TGTGCCAGCCTAGCGGGGGGAAACATTCAGTACTTC. Its protein is CASLAGGNIQYF. The chain has TRBV28 and TRBJ2-4; 11 bases fit TRBD2. The V gene's germline CDR1 is MDHEN and CDR2 SYDVKM. CDR3 length: 12 residues. V shed 8 bases, J shed 6 bases, and the junction held 0 bases outside the gene matches. The whole variable domain, filled in from reference TRBV28 and TRBJ2-4, reads DVKVTQSSRYLVKRTGEKVFLECVQDMDHENMFWYRQDPGLGLRLIYFSYDVKMKEKGDIPEGYSVSREKKERFSLILESASTNQTSMYLCASLAGGNIQYFGAGTRLSVL.

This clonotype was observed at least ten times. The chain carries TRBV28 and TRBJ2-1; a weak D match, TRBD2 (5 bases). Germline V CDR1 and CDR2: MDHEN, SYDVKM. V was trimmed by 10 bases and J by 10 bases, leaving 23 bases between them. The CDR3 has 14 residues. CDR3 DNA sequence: TGTGCCATCGAGGGCCGGGCCCCGAATGACGAGCAGTTCTTC. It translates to CAIEGRAPNDEQFF.

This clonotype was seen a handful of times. CDR3 residues: CASSLMSGGELFF. CDR3 in DNA: TGTGCCAGCAGCTTGATGAGTGGCGGGGAGCTGTTTTTT. The chain couples TRBV7-9 to TRBJ2-2; D not certain. The CDR3 spans 13 residues. Between the trimmed V and J ends, which lost 3 bases and 7 bases, there was a span of 9 bases. The germline V gene has CDR1 SEHNR and CDR2 FQNEAQ (reference sequence). Together with reference TRBV7-9 and TRBJ2-2, the CDR3 gives the full variable domain: DTGVSQNPRHKITKRGQNVTFRCDPISEHNRLYWYRQTLGQGPEFLTYFQNEAQLEKSRLLSDRFSAERPKGSFSTLEIQRTEQGDSAMYLCASSLMSGGELFFGEGSRLTVL.

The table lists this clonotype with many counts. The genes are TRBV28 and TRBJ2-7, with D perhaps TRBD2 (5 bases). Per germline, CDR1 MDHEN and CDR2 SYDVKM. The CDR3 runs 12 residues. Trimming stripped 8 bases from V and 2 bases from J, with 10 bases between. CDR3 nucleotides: TGTGCCAGCGCAGACGGGACCTACGAGCAGTACTTC. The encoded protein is CASADGTYEQYF.

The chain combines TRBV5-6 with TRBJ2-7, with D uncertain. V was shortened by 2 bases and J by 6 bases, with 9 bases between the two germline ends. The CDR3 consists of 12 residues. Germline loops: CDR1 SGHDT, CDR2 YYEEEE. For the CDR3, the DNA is TGTGCCAGCAGCTTTCCCTCCCTCGAGCAGTACTTC. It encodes CASSFPSLEQYF.

The CDR3 sequence: CASSQGAIEKLFF. The CDR3 DNA reads as TGTGCCAGCAGCCAAGGGGCCATTGAAAAACTGTTTTTT. The chain employs TRBV14 and TRBJ1-4; D not resolved. V lost 1 base, J lost 7 bases, and 7 bases lay in between. Germline V lookup: CDR1 SGHDN, CDR2 FVKESK. The CDR3 loop spans 13 amino acids.

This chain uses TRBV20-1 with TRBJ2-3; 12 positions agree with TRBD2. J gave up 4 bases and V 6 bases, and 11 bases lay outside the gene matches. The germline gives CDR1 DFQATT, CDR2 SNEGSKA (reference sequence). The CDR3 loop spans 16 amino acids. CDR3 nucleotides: TGCAGTGCAGGGACTAGCGGGCTCCGAGGCGCAGATACGCAGTATTTT. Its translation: CSAGTSGLRGADTQYF.

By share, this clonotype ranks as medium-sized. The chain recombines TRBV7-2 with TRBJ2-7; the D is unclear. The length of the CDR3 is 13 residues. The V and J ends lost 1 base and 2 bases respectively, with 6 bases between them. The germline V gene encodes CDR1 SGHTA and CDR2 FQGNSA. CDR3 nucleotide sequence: TGTGCCAGCAGCTTAGGGTCCCCCTACGAGCAGTACTTC. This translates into CASSLGSPYEQYF. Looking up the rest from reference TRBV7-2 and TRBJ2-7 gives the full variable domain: GAGVSQSPSNKVTEKGKDVELRCDPISGHTALYWYRQSLGQGLEFLIYFQGNSAPDKSGLPSDRFSAERTGGSVSTLTIQRTQQEDSAVYLCASSLGSPYEQYFGPGTRLTVT.

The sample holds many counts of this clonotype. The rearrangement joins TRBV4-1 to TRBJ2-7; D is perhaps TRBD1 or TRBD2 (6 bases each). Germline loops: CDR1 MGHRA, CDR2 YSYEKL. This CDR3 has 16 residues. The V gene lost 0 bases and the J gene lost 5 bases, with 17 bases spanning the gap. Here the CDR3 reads CASSQEQVLRGDEQYF. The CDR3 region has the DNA TGCGCCAGCAGCCAAGAGCAGGTTCTTAGGGGGGACGAGCAGTACTTC.

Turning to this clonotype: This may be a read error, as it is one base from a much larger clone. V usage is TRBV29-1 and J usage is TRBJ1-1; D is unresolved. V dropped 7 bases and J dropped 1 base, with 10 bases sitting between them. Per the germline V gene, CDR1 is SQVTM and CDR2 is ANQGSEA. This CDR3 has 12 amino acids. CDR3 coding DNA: TGCAGCGCCACGGAACCGAACACTGAAGCTTTCTTT. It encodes CSATEPNTEAFF.

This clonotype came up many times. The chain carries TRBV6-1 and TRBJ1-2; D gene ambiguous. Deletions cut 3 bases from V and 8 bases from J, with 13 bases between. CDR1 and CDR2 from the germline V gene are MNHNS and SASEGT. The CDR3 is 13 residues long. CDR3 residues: CASSDLSPRGYTF. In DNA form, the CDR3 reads TGTGCCAGCAGTGACTTGTCACCTAGGGGCTACACCTTC.

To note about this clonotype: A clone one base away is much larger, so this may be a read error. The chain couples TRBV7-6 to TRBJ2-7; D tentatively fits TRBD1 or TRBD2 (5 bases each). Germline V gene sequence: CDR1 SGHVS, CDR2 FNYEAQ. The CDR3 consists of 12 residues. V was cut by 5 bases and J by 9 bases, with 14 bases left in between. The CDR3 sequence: CASSPYPGGQYF. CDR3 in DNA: TGTGCCAGCAGCCCATACCCTGGGGGGCAGTACTTC.

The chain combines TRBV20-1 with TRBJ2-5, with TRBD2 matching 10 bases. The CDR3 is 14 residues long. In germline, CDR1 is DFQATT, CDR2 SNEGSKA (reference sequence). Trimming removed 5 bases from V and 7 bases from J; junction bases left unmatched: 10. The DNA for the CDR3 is TGCAGTGCTGCACGGACTAGCGGACCCGTGACCCAGTACTTC. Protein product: CSAARTSGPVTQYF.